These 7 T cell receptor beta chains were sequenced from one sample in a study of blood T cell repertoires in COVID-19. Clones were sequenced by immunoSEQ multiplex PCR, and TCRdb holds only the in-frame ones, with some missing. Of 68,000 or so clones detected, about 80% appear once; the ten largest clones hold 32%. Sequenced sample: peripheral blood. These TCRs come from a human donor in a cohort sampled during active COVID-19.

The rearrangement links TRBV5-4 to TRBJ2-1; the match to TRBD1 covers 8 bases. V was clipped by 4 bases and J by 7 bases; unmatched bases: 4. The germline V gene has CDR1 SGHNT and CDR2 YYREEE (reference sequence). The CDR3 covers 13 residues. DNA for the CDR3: TGTGCCAGCAGCATACAGGGGGTGAATGAGCAGTTCTTC. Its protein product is CASSIQGVNEQFF.

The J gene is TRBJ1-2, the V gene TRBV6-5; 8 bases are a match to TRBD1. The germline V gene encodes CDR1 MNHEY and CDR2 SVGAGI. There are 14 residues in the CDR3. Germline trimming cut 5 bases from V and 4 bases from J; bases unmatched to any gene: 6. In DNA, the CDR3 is TGTGCCAGCAGTATCGACAGGGGAGCCTATGGCTACACCTTC. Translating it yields CASSIDRGAYGYTF.

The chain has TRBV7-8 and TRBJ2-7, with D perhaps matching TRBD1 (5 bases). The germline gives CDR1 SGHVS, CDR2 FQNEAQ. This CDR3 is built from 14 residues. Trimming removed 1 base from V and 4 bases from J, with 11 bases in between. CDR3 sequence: CASSLGARVYEQYF. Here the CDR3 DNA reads TGTGCCAGCAGCTTAGGCGCCAGGGTGTACGAGCAGTACTTC.

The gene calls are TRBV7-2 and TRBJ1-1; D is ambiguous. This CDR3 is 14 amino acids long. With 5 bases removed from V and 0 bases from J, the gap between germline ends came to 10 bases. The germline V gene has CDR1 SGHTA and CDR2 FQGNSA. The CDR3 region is CASSISGLNTEAFF. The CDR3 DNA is TGTGCCAGCAGCATTTCGGGGTTGAACACTGAAGCTTTCTTT.

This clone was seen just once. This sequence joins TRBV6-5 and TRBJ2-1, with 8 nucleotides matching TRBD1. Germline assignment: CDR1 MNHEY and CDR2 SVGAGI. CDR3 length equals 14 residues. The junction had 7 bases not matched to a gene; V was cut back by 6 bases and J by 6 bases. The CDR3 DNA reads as TGTGCCAGCAGCCGGGACCAGGGGGCCAATGAGCAGTTCTTC. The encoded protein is CASSRDQGANEQFF.

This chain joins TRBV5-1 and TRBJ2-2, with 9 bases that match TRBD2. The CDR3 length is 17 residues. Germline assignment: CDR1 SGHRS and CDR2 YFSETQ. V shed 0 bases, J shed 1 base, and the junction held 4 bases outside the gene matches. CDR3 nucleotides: TGCGCCAGCAGCTTGGCAACTAGCGGGCGGAACACCGGGGAGCTGTTTTTT. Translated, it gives CASSLATSGRNTGELFF.

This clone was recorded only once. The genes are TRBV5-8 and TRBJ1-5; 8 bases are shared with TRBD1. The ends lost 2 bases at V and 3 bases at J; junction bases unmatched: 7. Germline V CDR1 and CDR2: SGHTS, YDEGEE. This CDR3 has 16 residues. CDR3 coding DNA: TGTGCCAGCAGCTTTGGTACAGGGGGTTTCAATCAGCCCCAGCATTTT. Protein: CASSFGTGGFNQPQHF.